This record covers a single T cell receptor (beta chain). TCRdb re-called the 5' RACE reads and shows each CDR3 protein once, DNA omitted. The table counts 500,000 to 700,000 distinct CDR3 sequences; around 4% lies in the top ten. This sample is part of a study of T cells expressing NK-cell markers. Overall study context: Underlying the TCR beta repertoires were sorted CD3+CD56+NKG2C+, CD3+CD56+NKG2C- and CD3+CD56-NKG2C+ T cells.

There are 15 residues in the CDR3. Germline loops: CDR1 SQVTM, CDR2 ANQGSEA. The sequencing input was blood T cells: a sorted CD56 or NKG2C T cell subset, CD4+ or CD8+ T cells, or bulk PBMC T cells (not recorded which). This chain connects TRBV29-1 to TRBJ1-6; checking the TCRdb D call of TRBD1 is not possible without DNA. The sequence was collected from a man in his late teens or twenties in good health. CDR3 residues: CSVRSGASENSPLHF.